Following are 31 T cell receptor beta chains from one sample sequenced in a study of shared clonotypes between healthy human individuals. The assay was immunoSEQ multiplex PCR, and TCRdb's table has in-frame clones only and misses some. The sample records under 850,000 clones, over 60% being singletons. The specimen sequenced was memory CD4+ T cells sorted from blood. Subset in this sample: CD45RA-negative fraction. All receptors come from a woman in her thirties in good health.

The genes are TRBV19 and TRBJ1-4; unclear D gene. The CDR3 loop spans 17 amino acids. V was trimmed by 3 bases and J by 3 bases, leaving 17 bases between them. CDR1 is LNHDA and CDR2 is SQIVND in the germline V gene (reference sequence). The CDR3 nucleotides are TGTGCCAGTAGTATGCGGGGTTCGGCGTTGGCTAATGAAAAACTGTTTTTT. Translated, it gives CASSMRGSALANEKLFF.

The V call is TRBV27, the J call TRBJ2-2; 7 nucleotides align to TRBD1. The CDR3 runs to 17 residues. Germline assignment: CDR1 MNHEY and CDR2 SMNVEV (reference sequence). The ends lost 1 base at V and 5 bases at J; junction bases unmatched: 10. The CDR3 bases are TGTGCCAGCAGTTTATGGCCGGGACAGTCACCGACCGGGGAGCTGTTTTTT. This gives the protein CASSLWPGQSPTGELFF.

This clone was seen only once. The rearrangement links TRBV6-1 to TRBJ1-1, with D unresolved. V was clipped by 3 bases and J by 5 bases, with 16 bases between them. The CDR3 spans 15 residues. Germline V lookup: CDR1 MNHNS, CDR2 SASEGT. The CDR3 DNA follows: TGTGCCAGCAGTGACCTTTCCGGGTTGGAGACTGAAGCTTTCTTT. This sequence encodes CASSDLSGLETEAFF.

This clone was recorded at least ten times. The CDR3 DNA is TGCGCCAGCAGCAATGGACAAGTGAACACTGAAGCTTTCTTT. It codes for CASSNGQVNTEAFF. This rearrangement joins TRBV5-1 to TRBJ1-1, with a weak D call TRBD1 (5 bases). Trimming took 4 bases from V and 0 from J, leaving 10 bases between them. The germline V gene has CDR1 SGHRS and CDR2 YFSETQ. The CDR3 length is 14 residues. Full variable domain (remainder filled in from reference TRBV5-1 and TRBJ1-1): KAGVTQTPRYLIKTRGQQVTLSCSPISGHRSVSWYQQTPGQGLQFLFEYFSETQRNKGNFPGRFSGRQFSNSRSEMNVSTLELGDSALYLCASSNGQVNTEAFFGQGTRLTVV.

The rearrangement uses TRBV10-3 and TRBJ1-3, with 7 bases fitting TRBD1. This CDR3 contains 14 residues. Germline V lookup: CDR1 ENHRY, CDR2 SYGVKD. J was trimmed by 4 bases and V by 2 bases; bases with no gene match: 2. CDR3 in DNA: TGTGCCATCAGTGAGCGGGACAGAGGAAACACCATATATTTT. This gives the protein CAISERDRGNTIYF.

The CDR3 region has the DNA TGCGCCAGCAGCCAATACCTCTATCTAGCGGGAGACTCCTACGAGCAGTACTTC. Its translation: CASSQYLYLAGDSYEQYF. V gene TRBV4-1 combines with J gene TRBJ2-7; 10 bases match TRBD2. The CDR3 runs 18 residues. The J segment lost 0 bases and the V segment lost 2 bases, leaving 10 bases of the junction unmatched. Germline CDR1 is MGHRA and CDR2 is YSYEKL.

This clone was detected a few times. The chain couples TRBV7-9 to TRBJ1-1, with D unclear. This CDR3 is built from 16 residues. Germline lookup yields CDR1 SEHNR and CDR2 FQNEAQ (reference sequence). V lost 4 bases and J 0 bases, leaving 15 bases between the germline ends. CDR3 DNA: TGTGCCAGCAGCTGGAAGTCCGGGGAGATGAACACTGAAGCTTTCTTT. Its protein is CASSWKSGEMNTEAFF.

This chain links TRBV7-3 with TRBJ2-1; D may match TRBD1 or TRBD2 (5 bases each). The V end lost 4 bases, the J end lost 10 bases, and 20 bases lay between the germline ends. The CDR3 is 15 residues long. The V gene's germline CDR1 is SGHTA and CDR2 FQGTGA. The CDR3, as DNA: TGTGCCAGCAGCTCGTCCCGGGACCCTGAGGACGAGCAGTTCTTC. This translates into CASSSSRDPEDEQFF.

V usage is TRBV4-1 and J usage is TRBJ2-7; tentative D call: TRBD1 (6 bases). This CDR3 comprises 16 residues. Germline loops: CDR1 MGHRA, CDR2 YSYEKL. The V and J ends lost 0 bases and 0 bases respectively, with 12 bases between them. Written as DNA, the CDR3 is TGCGCCAGCAGCCAAGAGGACAGCCTACTCTCCTACGAGCAGTACTTC. It translates to CASSQEDSLLSYEQYF.

Details on this clone: Different DNA sequences within this sample yield the same CDR3. The chain is built from TRBV5-1 and TRBJ1-2, with D unresolved. Germline V gene sequence: CDR1 SGHRS, CDR2 YFSETQ. Trimming removed 0 bases from V and 4 bases from J, with 4 bases in between. This CDR3 is built from 12 residues. The CDR3 DNA follows: TGCGCCAGCAGCTTGGCCGGCTATGGCTACACCTTC. Amino acid sequence: CASSLAGYGYTF.

The gene calls are TRBV7-9 and TRBJ2-7, with 7 bases fitting TRBD2. J gave up 3 bases and V 5 bases, and 10 bases lay outside the gene matches. The CDR3 length is 15 residues. Germline CDR1 is SEHNR and CDR2 is FQNEAQ (reference sequence). CDR3 in DNA: TGTGCCAGCAGCCCGAGTAGCGGGCTGCTCTACGAGCAGTACTTC. Translated, it gives CASSPSSGLLYEQYF.

The V and J genes are TRBV30 and TRBJ2-5; TRBD2 is a possible D gene (5 bases). Germline V CDR1 and CDR2: GTSNPN, SVGIG (reference sequence). This CDR3 comprises 14 residues. V lost 0 bases to trimming and J lost 5 bases, with 13 bases between them. This CDR3 reads CAWSVRGVSETQYF. The CDR3, as DNA: TGTGCCTGGAGTGTACGGGGAGTTTCCGAGACCCAGTACTTC.

The chain combines TRBV5-8 with TRBJ1-1; a possible D gene is TRBD1 (6 bases). This CDR3 has 16 amino acids. The V end was cut by 0 bases, the J end by 0 bases, with 12 bases between. Germline V gene data show CDR1 as SGHTS and CDR2 as YDEGEE. The CDR3 DNA follows: TGTGCCAGCAGCTTGGTAGTCGGGGGGCTGAACACTGAAGCTTTCTTT. Protein: CASSLVVGGLNTEAFF.

Concerning this clone itself: Additional DNA sequences in this sample encode the identical CDR3. The gene calls are TRBV28 and TRBJ1-2; 8 bases are a match to TRBD1. Trimming took 5 bases from V and 4 from J; bases not matched to a gene: 3. This CDR3 contains 13 residues. Per germline, CDR1 MDHEN and CDR2 SYDVKM. The CDR3, as DNA: TGTGCCAGCAGTCTTACAGGGGGCTATGGCTACACCTTC. Its protein is CASSLTGGYGYTF.

As regards this clone: Other DNA sequences in this sample translate to the same CDR3. The chain recombines TRBV7-9 with TRBJ1-2, with unresolved D. V lost 6 bases and J 4 bases, leaving 9 bases between the germline ends. The CDR3 spans 12 residues. In germline, CDR1 is SEHNR, CDR2 FQNEAQ (reference sequence). The CDR3 nucleotides are TGTGCCAGCAGTGTAGAAAGCTATGGCTACACCTTC. Its translation: CASSVESYGYTF.

This rearrangement joins TRBV19 to TRBJ1-1; D is ambiguous. Germline values: CDR1 LNHDA, CDR2 SQIVND (reference sequence). This CDR3 has 14 amino acids. The ends were cut back, 2 bases at V and 1 base at J, with 8 bases in the middle. This CDR3 reads CASSIFQKNTEAFF. CDR3 coding DNA: TGTGCCAGTAGTATATTTCAGAAGAACACTGAAGCTTTCTTT.

This clone appeared a single time. Here the CDR3 reads CASSRDTGGQGQPQHF. The CDR3 coding sequence is TGTGCCAGCAGCCGAGATACAGGGGGCCAGGGTCAGCCCCAGCATTTT. This chain connects TRBV5-5 to TRBJ1-5, with 9 bases fitting TRBD1. CDR1 is SGHKS and CDR2 is YYEKEE in the germline V gene (reference sequence). V lost 4 bases, J lost 6 bases, and 11 bases stayed unmatched. The CDR3 consists of 16 residues.

The V call is TRBV4-1, the J call TRBJ2-2; possible D gene TRBD1, 6 bases. The germline gives CDR1 MGHRA, CDR2 YSYEKL. With 4 bases removed from V and 5 bases from J, the gap between germline ends came to 11 bases. This CDR3 comprises 14 residues. For the CDR3, the DNA is TGCGCCAGCAGCCTCCTAGGGGGAACCGGGGAGCTGTTTTTT. The encoded protein is CASSLLGGTGELFF.

J is TRBJ1-5 and V is TRBV5-1, with 8 bases fitting TRBD1. The CDR3 sequence is 16 residues long. V shed 0 bases and J 6 bases; nucleotides not matched to a gene: 8. Germline-derived CDR1 and CDR2 are SGHRS and YFSETQ. This CDR3 is CASSLASGGAGQPQHF. CDR3 bases: TGCGCCAGCAGCTTGGCCTCAGGGGGCGCAGGTCAGCCCCAGCATTTT.

The count of this clone is one. This sample also contains other DNA sequences that code for the same CDR3. CDR3 residues: CSARVDYEQYF. CDR3 sequence (DNA): TGCAGTGCTAGAGTTGACTACGAGCAGTACTTC. The chain carries TRBV20-1 and TRBJ2-7; D remains ambiguous. CDR3 size: 11 residues. Looked up from germline, CDR1 is DFQATT and CDR2 is SNEGSKA (reference sequence). Trimming cost V 1 base and J 3 bases, with 4 bases left between them.

The CDR3 nucleotides read TGTGCCAGCAGGGGACTAAATGAAAAACTGTTTTTT. Translated, it gives CASRGLNEKLFF. This sequence joins TRBV2 and TRBJ1-4, with TRBD1 as a possible D gene (5 bases). This CDR3 has 12 residues. The V end was cut by 6 bases, the J end by 5 bases, with 7 bases between. Germline V gene data show CDR1 as SNHLY and CDR2 as FYNNEI.

The chain is built from TRBV6-5 and TRBJ1-4; D gene ambiguous. V was cut by 5 bases and J by 5 bases, with 9 bases left in between. CDR1 is MNHEY and CDR2 is SVGAGI in the germline V gene. The CDR3 is 13 amino acids. CDR3 DNA sequence: TGTGCCAGCAGTCGGACGGAAAATGAAAAACTGTTTTTT. Translated, it gives CASSRTENEKLFF.

The chain uses TRBV15 and TRBJ2-1, with D possibly matching TRBD2 (5 bases). Between the trimmed V and J ends, which lost 2 bases and 6 bases, there was a span of 8 bases. Germline lookup yields CDR1 LNHNV and CDR2 YYDKDF (reference sequence). This CDR3 spans 13 amino acids. The CDR3 is CATSRKTSNEQFF. DNA of the CDR3: TGTGCCACCAGCAGAAAAACTAGCAATGAGCAGTTCTTC.

The chain carries TRBV11-2 and TRBJ2-7; 8 positions agree with TRBD1. Germline-derived CDR1 and CDR2 are SGHAT and FQNNGV. J lost 5 bases, V lost 2 bases, and 5 bases had no gene match. The CDR3 is 14 amino acids. CDR3 in DNA: TGTGCCAGCAGCTTATCAGGGGGCAACGACGAGCAGTACTTC. Translating gives CASSLSGGNDEQYF.

The chain uses TRBV5-1 and TRBJ2-3; D call uncertain. Germline V gene lookup returns CDR1 SGHRS and CDR2 YFSETQ. V lost 4 bases and J lost 2, with 17 bases in between. This CDR3 contains 16 residues. CDR3 in amino acids: CASSENPIPNTDTQYF. CDR3 in DNA: TGCGCCAGCAGCGAAAATCCTATCCCCAACACAGATACGCAGTATTTT. Variable domain in full (rest from reference TRBV5-1 and TRBJ2-3): KAGVTQTPRYLIKTRGQQVTLSCSPISGHRSVSWYQQTPGQGLQFLFEYFSETQRNKGNFPGRFSGRQFSNSRSEMNVSTLELGDSALYLCASSENPIPNTDTQYFGPGTRLTVL.

V gene TRBV7-3 combines with J gene TRBJ2-5; D ambiguous. This CDR3 is 14 amino acids long. Looked up from germline, CDR1 is SGHTA and CDR2 is FQGTGA. Trimming took 1 base from V and 2 from J, leaving 8 bases between them. The CDR3 sequence is CASSLMAGQETQYF. The CDR3 nucleotides read TGTGCCAGCAGCTTAATGGCCGGTCAAGAGACCCAGTACTTC.

Of note for this clone: The same CDR3 is also encoded by other DNA sequences in this sample. This chain uses TRBV19 with TRBJ1-5; D gene unclear. Looked up from germline, CDR1 is LNHDA and CDR2 is SQIVND (reference sequence). Trimming left V 5 bases short and J 4 bases short, with 6 bases between. This CDR3 is built from 12 residues. In DNA, the CDR3 is TGTGCCAGTAGTCGCCTAAATCAGCCCCAGCATTTT. Protein product: CASSRLNQPQHF.

V usage is TRBV15 and J usage is TRBJ1-2; 10 nucleotides agree with TRBD1. Looked up from germline, CDR1 is LNHNV and CDR2 is YYDKDF (reference sequence). V shed 1 base and J 9 bases; nucleotides not matched to a gene: 11. This CDR3 has 16 amino acids. The CDR3 is CATSRGGQGNKVRYTF. The CDR3 coding sequence is TGTGCCACCAGCAGAGGGGGACAGGGGAACAAGGTTCGCTACACCTTC.

The chain has TRBV5-1 and TRBJ1-3, with D maybe TRBD1 (6 bases). There are 16 residues in the CDR3. Germline V gene data show CDR1 as SGHRS and CDR2 as YFSETQ. Trimming cost V 4 bases and J 0 bases, with 14 bases left between them. DNA for the CDR3: TGCGCCAGCAGCCTGACAGGAAGTAACTCTGGAAACACCATATATTTT. Encoded protein: CASSLTGSNSGNTIYF.

The chain employs TRBV19 and TRBJ2-2, with TRBD2 identical over 7 bases. The germline gives CDR1 LNHDA, CDR2 SQIVND (reference sequence). The trim removed 6 bases at V and 7 bases at J, leaving 8 bases unmatched. The CDR3 extends over 14 amino acids. The CDR3 DNA reads TGTGCCAGTAGGGTAGGAGCGGGGTACGGGGAGCTGTTTTTT. It yields the protein CASRVGAGYGELFF.

In regard to this clone: This sample includes further DNA sequences coding for the same CDR3. The V gene is TRBV28, the J gene TRBJ2-1; D is unresolved. Trimming pared 6 bases from V and 0 bases from J, leaving 6 bases between. Germline V gives CDR1 MDHEN, CDR2 SYDVKM. The length of the CDR3 is 13 residues. This chain's CDR3 is CASRGRSYNEQFF. CDR3 DNA: TGTGCCAGCAGGGGCCGCTCCTACAATGAGCAGTTCTTC.